This TCR beta chain was sequenced for a study of radiation and T cells in renal cell carcinoma. Sequencing was performed with immunoSEQ multiplex PCR; in TCRdb, only in-frame clones are kept and a portion is missing. The data show roughly 130,000 clones, approximately 90% seen once. The time point is: baseline pretreatment blood. Treatment specified: 15 Gy SBRT to primary tumor, nephrectomy 4 weeks later. CDR3 size: 12 residues. Germline-derived CDR1 and CDR2 are SGHNT and YYREEE (reference sequence). V was cut by 4 bases and J by 1 base, with 3 bases left in between. The sequencing used blood, collected from a patient whose treatment included radiotherapy and nephrectomy. The source of this sequence is a woman aged 50 to 60 with renal cell carcinoma. This sequence joins TRBV5-4 and TRBJ2-1; no definite D call. The CDR3 region is CASSGSYNEQFF. The CDR3 region has the DNA TGTGCCAGCAGCGGATCCTACAATGAGCAGTTCTTC.